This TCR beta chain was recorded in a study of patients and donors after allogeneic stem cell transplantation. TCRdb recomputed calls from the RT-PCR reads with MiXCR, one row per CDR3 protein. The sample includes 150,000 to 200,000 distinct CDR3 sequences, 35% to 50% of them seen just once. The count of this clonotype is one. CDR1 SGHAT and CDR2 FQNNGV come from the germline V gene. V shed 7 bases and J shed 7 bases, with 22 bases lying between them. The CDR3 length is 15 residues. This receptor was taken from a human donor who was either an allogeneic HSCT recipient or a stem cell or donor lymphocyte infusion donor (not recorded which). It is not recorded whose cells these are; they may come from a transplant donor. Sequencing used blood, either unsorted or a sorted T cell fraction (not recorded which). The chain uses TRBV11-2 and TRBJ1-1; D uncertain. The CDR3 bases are TGTGCCAGCACCTCGCCCACACCCCTCCCAAATGAAGCTTTCTTT. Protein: CASTSPTPLPNEAFF.